Shown below are 21 T cell receptor beta chains from a single sample sequenced in a study of immune characteristics of hereditary and idiopathic chronic pancreatitis. Only in-frame clones appear in the TCRdb table, and some are missing; sequencing was by immunoSEQ multiplex PCR. The sample lists over 12,000 clones, less than 85% occurring once. Patients having total pancreatectomy with islet autotransplantation provided the chronic pancreatitis pancreas tissue. Specimen: pancreas tissue with hereditary chronic pancreatitis. The receptors were sampled from a human donor with chronic pancreatitis.

The chain combines TRBV6-4 with TRBJ2-2; no reliable D call. CDR3 length: 13 amino acids. Germline V CDR1 and CDR2: MRHNA, SNTAGT. Trimming shortened V by 4 bases and J by 3 bases, and 6 bases separated the two germline ends. This chain's CDR3 is CASSAEDTGELFF. The CDR3 nucleotides read TGTGCCAGCAGTGCTGAGGACACCGGGGAGCTGTTTTTT.

Judged by abundance, this clone is large (0.1 to 1%). The chain is built from TRBV2 and TRBJ1-1; a possible D gene is TRBD1 (6 bases). The CDR3 sequence is 13 residues long. Between the trimmed V and J ends, which lost 6 bases and 3 bases, there was a span of 11 bases. Germline V gene lookup returns CDR1 SNHLY and CDR2 FYNNEI. CDR3 sequence: CASRTGQYTEAFF. The CDR3 DNA follows: TGTGCCAGCAGAACAGGACAGTACACTGAAGCTTTCTTT. Complete variable domain (other parts from reference TRBV2 and TRBJ1-1): EPEVTQTPSHQVTQMGQEVILRCVPISNHLYFYWYRQILGQKVEFLVSFYNNEISEKSEIFDDQFSVERPDGSNFTLKIRSTKLEDSAMYFCASRTGQYTEAFFGQGTRLTVV.

CDR3 region: CASRSSGSYNEQFF. CDR3 nucleotides: TGCGCCAGCAGATCTAGCGGCTCCTACAATGAGCAGTTCTTC. The chain links TRBV5-1 to TRBJ2-1; TRBD2 matches at 7 bases. CDR1 and CDR2 (germline): SGHRS, YFSETQ. The CDR3 length is 14 residues. V was pared by 5 bases and J by 0 bases, with 2 bases of the junction left unmatched.

This chain links TRBV5-1 with TRBJ1-1; weak D call: TRBD1 (6 bases). Germline CDR1 reads SGHRS; CDR2 reads YFSETQ. V gave up 3 bases and J gave up 8 bases, with 14 bases separating them. The CDR3 runs to 13 residues. The CDR3 bases are TGCGCCAGCAGCTCGGGGGCTCCAGGGGAAGCTTTCTTT. It encodes CASSSGAPGEAFF.

The chain employs TRBV28 and TRBJ2-1; D is undetermined. CDR1 is MDHEN and CDR2 is SYDVKM in the germline V gene. This CDR3 contains 11 residues. V lost 7 bases, J lost 5 bases, and 6 bases lay in between. The CDR3 here is CASTRNNEQFF. DNA of the CDR3: TGTGCCAGCACGCGGAACAATGAGCAGTTCTTC. The entire variable domain, with the rest obtained from reference TRBV28 and TRBJ2-1, is as follows: DVKVTQSSRYLVKRTGEKVFLECVQDMDHENMFWYRQDPGLGLRLIYFSYDVKMKEKGDIPEGYSVSREKKERFSLILESASTNQTSMYLCASTRNNEQFFGPGTRLTVL.

The V call is TRBV6-5, the J call TRBJ1-2, with unresolved D. CDR3 length: 10 residues. CDR1 is MNHEY and CDR2 is SVGAGI in the germline V gene. V lost 2 bases to trimming and J lost 6 bases, with 1 base between them. Here the CDR3 DNA reads TGTGCCAGCAGTTACGATGGCTACACCTTC. Translating gives CASSYDGYTF.

The chain uses TRBV30 and TRBJ1-4, with 7 nucleotides matching TRBD1. The CDR3 runs to 15 residues. J was trimmed by 8 bases and V by 0 bases; bases with no gene match: 9. Germline V CDR1 and CDR2: GTSNPN, SVGIG (reference sequence). The CDR3 DNA reads as TGTGCCTGGAGTGTACTCGGCAGGGGGAAGGAAAAACTGTTTTTT. Protein sequence: CAWSVLGRGKEKLFF.

V and J are TRBV6-5 and TRBJ1-2, with 9 bases fitting TRBD1. Germline assignment: CDR1 MNHEY and CDR2 SVGAGI. The V segment lost 7 bases and the J segment 3 bases; nucleotides outside the gene matches: 9. The CDR3 is 15 residues long. CDR3 sequence (DNA): TGTGCCAGCAAGCCCGGGACAGGGCCCTACTATGGCTACACCTTC. It translates to CASKPGTGPYYGYTF.

The chain has TRBV6-1 and TRBJ2-7; 10 bases are shared with TRBD2. The CDR3 is 15 residues long. The germline V gene has CDR1 MNHNS and CDR2 SASEGT. Germline trimming cut 2 bases from V and 3 bases from J; bases unmatched to any gene: 4. The DNA of the CDR3 is TGTGCCAGCAGTGAAAGATCTAGCGGGAGCTACGAGCAGTACTTC. Translating it yields CASSERSSGSYEQYF.

This rearrangement joins TRBV7-2 to TRBJ2-2; TRBD1 might be the D (5 bases). V lost 2 bases and J lost 6, with 16 bases in between. Looked up from germline, CDR1 is SGHTA and CDR2 is FQGNSA. This CDR3 spans 16 amino acids. The CDR3 DNA sequence: TGTGCCAGCAGCTTACAGGGCGGTACGGTTTCCGGGGAGCTGTTTTTT. Translating it yields CASSLQGGTVSGELFF.

V is TRBV11-1 and J is TRBJ2-7; 9 nucleotides align to TRBD2. The CDR3 has 14 residues. The trim removed 0 bases at V and 5 bases at J, leaving 2 bases unmatched. Germline V gene sequence: CDR1 SGHAT, CDR2 FQDESV (reference sequence). In DNA form, the CDR3 reads TGTGCCAGCAGCTTAGCGAGCGGGAGGCACGAGCAGTACTTC. Translated: CASSLASGRHEQYF.

The rearrangement uses TRBV18 and TRBJ2-1, with D uncertain. CDR1 and CDR2 from the germline V gene are KGHSH and LQKENI. V lost 3 bases, J lost 7 bases, and 10 bases lay in between. The CDR3 is 13 residues long. This CDR3 reads CASSPAVGNEQFF. The CDR3 region has the DNA TGTGCCAGCTCACCCGCGGTGGGGAATGAGCAGTTCTTC.

Turning to this clone: Its ends do not fully match the called genes, so a read error is possible. V is TRBV5-1 and J is TRBJ1-1, with 9 bases identical to TRBD1. Germline assignment: CDR1 SGHRS and CDR2 YFSETQ. The CDR3 totals 16 residues. The CDR3 sequence is CASSTGQGLLNTEAFF. DNA for the CDR3: TGCGCCAGCAGCACGGGACAGGGTTTACTGAATACTGAAGCTTTCTTT.

As DNA, the CDR3 is TGTGCCAGCAGTTTTATCGGGACAAAAGAGTACTTC. It translates to CASSFIGTKEYF. The rearrangement uses TRBV27 and TRBJ2-5, with a possible D match to TRBD1 (6 bases). The CDR3 is made up of 12 amino acids. Germline V lookup: CDR1 MNHEY, CDR2 SMNVEV (reference sequence). V lost 3 bases and J 12 bases, leaving 14 bases between the germline ends.

J is TRBJ2-5 and V is TRBV28; tentatively, D is TRBD2 (5 bases). Trimming took off 0 bases at V and 5 bases at J, with 10 bases between the two ends. This CDR3 is built from 14 residues. Germline loops: CDR1 MDHEN, CDR2 SYDVKM. The CDR3: CASSLWASRETQYF. The CDR3 bases are TGTGCCAGCAGTTTATGGGCTAGCCGGGAGACCCAGTACTTC.

This chain joins TRBV3-1 (or the pseudogene TRBV3-2) and TRBJ2-5; 8 nucleotides align to TRBD1. Germline CDR1 and CDR2: LGHDT and YNNKEL (reference sequence). The V segment lost 8 bases and the J segment 5 bases; nucleotides outside the gene matches: 10. This CDR3 region has 14 residues. The CDR3 DNA reads TGTGCCAGCCTTGGACAGGGCTTCCACGAGACCCAGTACTTC. Translated, it gives CASLGQGFHETQYF.

This sequence joins TRBV7-2 and TRBJ1-1; maybe TRBD1 (5 bases). The CDR3 loop spans 17 amino acids. CDR1 and CDR2 from the germline V gene are SGHTA and FQGNSA. Trimming took 5 bases from V and 1 from J, leaving 20 bases between them. CDR3 DNA sequence: TGTGCCAGCAGCGGGTCGTTTCGAGGGGTCGCGAACACTGAAGCTTTCTTT. Its translation is CASSGSFRGVANTEAFF.

The chain joins TRBV6-5 to TRBJ2-7; tentative D call: TRBD1 (6 bases). This CDR3 region has 15 residues. Germline V lookup: CDR1 MNHEY, CDR2 SVGAGI. Trimming took off 5 bases at V and 2 bases at J, with 16 bases between the two ends. This CDR3 reads CASSSRQDGPYEQYF. The CDR3 nucleotides are TGTGCCAGCAGTAGCCGACAGGATGGACCCTACGAGCAGTACTTC.

The V call is TRBV10-3, the J call TRBJ1-6, with 7 bases matching TRBD1. V was pared by 5 bases and J by 7 bases, with 8 bases of the junction left unmatched. The CDR3 is 15 residues long. In germline, CDR1 is ENHRY, CDR2 SYGVKD. The CDR3 is CAISYRGGENSPLHF. The CDR3 nucleotides read TGTGCCATCAGTTACAGGGGCGGGGAGAATTCACCCCTCCACTTT.

The V gene is TRBV6-5, the J gene TRBJ1-2, with unresolved D. Trimming stripped 5 bases from V and 8 bases from J, with 12 bases between. CDR1 and CDR2 from the germline V gene are MNHEY and SVGAGI. This CDR3 region has 12 residues. The CDR3 here is CASSPRPEGYTF. The CDR3 DNA is TGTGCCAGCAGTCCCCGACCGGAGGGCTACACCTTC.

DNA of the CDR3: TGTGCCAGCGCAGAAGGTGAACCAAACTATGGCTACACCTTC. Encoded protein: CASAEGEPNYGYTF. V gene TRBV6-5 combines with J gene TRBJ1-2; D remains ambiguous. The V and J ends lost 8 bases and 2 bases respectively, with 15 bases between them. CDR1 MNHEY and CDR2 SVGAGI come from the germline V gene. The CDR3 length is 14 residues.